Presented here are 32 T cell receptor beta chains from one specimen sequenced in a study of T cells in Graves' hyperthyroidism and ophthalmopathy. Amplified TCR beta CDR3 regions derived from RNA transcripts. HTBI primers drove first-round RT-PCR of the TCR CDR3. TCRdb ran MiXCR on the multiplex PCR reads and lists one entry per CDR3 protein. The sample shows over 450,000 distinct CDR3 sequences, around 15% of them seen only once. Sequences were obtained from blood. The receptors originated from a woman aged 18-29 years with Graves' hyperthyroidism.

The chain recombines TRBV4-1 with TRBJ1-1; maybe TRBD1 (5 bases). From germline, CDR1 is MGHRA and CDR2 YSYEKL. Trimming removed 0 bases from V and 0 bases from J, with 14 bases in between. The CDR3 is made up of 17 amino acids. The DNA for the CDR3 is TGCGCCAGCAGCCAAGAGGGGCTCGACGGACTGAACACTGAAGCTTTCTTT. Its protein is CASSQEGLDGLNTEAFF.

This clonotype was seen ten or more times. DNA of the CDR3: TGCAGTGCCGAGAGACAGGGGATGGCGGTTTGGGAAAAACTGTTTTTT. This translates into CSAERQGMAVWEKLFF. This rearrangement joins TRBV20-1 to TRBJ1-4, with TRBD1 matching 8 bases. With V trimmed by 6 bases and J by 8 bases, 17 bases remained unmatched. This CDR3 region has 16 residues. From germline, CDR1 is DFQATT and CDR2 SNEGSKA (reference sequence).

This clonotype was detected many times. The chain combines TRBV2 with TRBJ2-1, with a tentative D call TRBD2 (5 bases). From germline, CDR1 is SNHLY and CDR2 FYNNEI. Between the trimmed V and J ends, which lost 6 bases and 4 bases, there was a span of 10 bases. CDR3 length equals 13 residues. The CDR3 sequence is CASRAGVYNEQFF. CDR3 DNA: TGTGCCAGCAGGGCCGGGGTTTACAATGAGCAGTTCTTC.

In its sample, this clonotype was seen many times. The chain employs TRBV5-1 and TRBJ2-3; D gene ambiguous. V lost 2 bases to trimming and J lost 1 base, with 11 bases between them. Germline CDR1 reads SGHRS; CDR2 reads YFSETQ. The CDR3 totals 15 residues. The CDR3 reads CASSFGGARTDTQYF. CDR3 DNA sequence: TGCGCCAGCAGCTTCGGCGGCGCCCGCACAGATACGCAGTATTTT.

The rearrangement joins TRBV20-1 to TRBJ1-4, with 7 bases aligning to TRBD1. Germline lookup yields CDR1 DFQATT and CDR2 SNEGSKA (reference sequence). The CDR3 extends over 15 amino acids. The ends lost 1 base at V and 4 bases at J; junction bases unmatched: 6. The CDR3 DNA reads TGCAGTGCTAGAGTAGTAGGGGGCGTTAATGAAAAACTGTTTTTT. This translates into CSARVVGGVNEKLFF.

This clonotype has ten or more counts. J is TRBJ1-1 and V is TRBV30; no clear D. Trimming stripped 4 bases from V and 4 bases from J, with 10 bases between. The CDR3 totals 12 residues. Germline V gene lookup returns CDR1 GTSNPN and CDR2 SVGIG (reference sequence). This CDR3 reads CAWNDRPTEAFF. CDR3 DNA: TGTGCCTGGAACGACCGTCCCACTGAAGCTTTCTTT.

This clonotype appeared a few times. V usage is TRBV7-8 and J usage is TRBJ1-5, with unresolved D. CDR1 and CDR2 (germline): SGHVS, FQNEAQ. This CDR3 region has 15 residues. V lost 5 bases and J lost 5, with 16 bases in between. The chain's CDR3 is CASSLRPLGYQPQHF. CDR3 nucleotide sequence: TGTGCCAGCAGCCTCAGGCCCTTAGGTTATCAGCCCCAGCATTTT. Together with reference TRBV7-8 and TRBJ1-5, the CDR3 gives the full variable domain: GAGVSQSPRYKVAKRGQDVALRCDPISGHVSLFWYQQALGQGPEFLTYFQNEAQLDKSGLPSDRFFAERPEGSVSTLKIQRTQQEDSAVYLCASSLRPLGYQPQHFGDGTRLSIL.

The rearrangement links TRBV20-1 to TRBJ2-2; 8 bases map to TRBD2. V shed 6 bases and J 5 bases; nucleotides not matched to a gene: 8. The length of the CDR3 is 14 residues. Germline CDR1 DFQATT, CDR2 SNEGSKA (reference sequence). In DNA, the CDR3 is TGCAGTGCCTCCGGGGGGGTACGAACCGGGGAGCTGTTTTTT. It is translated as CSASGGVRTGELFF.

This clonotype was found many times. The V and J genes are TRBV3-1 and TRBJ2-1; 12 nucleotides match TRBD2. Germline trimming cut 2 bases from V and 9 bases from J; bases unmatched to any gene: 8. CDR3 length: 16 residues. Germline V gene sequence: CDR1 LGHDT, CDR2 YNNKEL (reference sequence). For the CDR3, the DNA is TGTGCCAGCAGCCAAAACACGGCTAGCGGGAGGGGTGAGCAGTTCTTC. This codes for CASSQNTASGRGEQFF.

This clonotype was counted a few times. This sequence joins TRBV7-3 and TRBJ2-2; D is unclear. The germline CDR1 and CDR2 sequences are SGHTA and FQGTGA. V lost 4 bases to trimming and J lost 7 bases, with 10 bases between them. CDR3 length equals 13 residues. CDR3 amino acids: CASSSSGDGELFF. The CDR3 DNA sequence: TGTGCCAGCAGCTCCTCCGGAGACGGGGAGCTGTTTTTT.

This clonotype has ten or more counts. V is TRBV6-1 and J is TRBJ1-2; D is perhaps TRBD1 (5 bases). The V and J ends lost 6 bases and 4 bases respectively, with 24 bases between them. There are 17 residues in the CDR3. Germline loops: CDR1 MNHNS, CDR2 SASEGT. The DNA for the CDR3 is TGTGCCAGCAGGGCCGACAGATCTACCCCCTGGGGCTATGGCTACACCTTC. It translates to CASRADRSTPWGYGYTF.

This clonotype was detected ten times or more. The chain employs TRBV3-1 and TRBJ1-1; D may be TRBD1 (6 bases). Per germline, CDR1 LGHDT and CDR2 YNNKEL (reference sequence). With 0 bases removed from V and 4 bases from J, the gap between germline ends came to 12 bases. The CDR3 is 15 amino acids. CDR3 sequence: CASSQESGGGTEAFF. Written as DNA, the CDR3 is TGTGCCAGCAGCCAAGAATCAGGAGGGGGCACTGAAGCTTTCTTT.

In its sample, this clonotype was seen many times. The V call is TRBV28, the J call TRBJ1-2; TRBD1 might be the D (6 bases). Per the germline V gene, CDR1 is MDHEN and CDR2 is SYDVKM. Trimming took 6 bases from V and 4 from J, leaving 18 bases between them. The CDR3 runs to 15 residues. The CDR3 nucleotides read TGTGCCAGCAGCTCTTCGGCAACAGGGTCCTATGGCTACACCTTC. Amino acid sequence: CASSSSATGSYGYTF.

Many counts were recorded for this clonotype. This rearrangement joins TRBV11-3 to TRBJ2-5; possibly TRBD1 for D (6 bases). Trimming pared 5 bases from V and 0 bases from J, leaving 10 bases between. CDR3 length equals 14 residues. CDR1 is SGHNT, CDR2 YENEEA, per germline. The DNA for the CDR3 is TGTGCCAGCAGCCCGGACAGATACCAAGAGACCCAGTACTTC. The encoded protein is CASSPDRYQETQYF. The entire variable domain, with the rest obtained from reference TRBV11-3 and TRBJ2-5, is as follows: EAGVVQSPRYKIIEKKQPVAFWCNPISGHNTLYWYLQNLGQGPELLIRYENEEAVDDSQLPKDRFSAERLKGVDSTLKIQPAELGDSAVYLCASSPDRYQETQYFGPGTRLLVL.

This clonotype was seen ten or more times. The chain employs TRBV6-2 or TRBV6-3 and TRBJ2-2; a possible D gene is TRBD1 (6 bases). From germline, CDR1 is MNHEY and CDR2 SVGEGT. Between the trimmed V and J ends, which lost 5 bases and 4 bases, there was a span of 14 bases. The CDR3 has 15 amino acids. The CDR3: CASSRGGYPTGELFF. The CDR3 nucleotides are TGTGCCAGCAGTAGAGGGGGATACCCCACCGGGGAGCTGTTTTTT.

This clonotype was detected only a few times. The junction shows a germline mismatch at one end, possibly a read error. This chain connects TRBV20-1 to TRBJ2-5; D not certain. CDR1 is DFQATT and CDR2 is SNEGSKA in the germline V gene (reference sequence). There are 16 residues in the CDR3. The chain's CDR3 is CSAIILSRINQEIQYF. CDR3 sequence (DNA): TGCAGTGCTATAATCCTCTCCCGTATTAACCAAGAGATCCAGTACTTC.

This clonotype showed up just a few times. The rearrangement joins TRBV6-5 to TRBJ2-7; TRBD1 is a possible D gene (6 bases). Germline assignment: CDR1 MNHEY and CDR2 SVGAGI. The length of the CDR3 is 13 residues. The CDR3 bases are TGTGTCAGCAGTTACAGGGACGCCTACGAGCAGTACGTC. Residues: CVSSYRDAYEQYV.

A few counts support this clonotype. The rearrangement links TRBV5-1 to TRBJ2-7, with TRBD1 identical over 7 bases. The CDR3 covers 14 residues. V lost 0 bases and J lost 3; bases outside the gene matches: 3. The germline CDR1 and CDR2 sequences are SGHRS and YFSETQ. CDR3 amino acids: CASSLGQGYYEQYV. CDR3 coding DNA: TGCGCCAGCAGCTTGGGACAGGGATACTACGAGCAGTACGTC.

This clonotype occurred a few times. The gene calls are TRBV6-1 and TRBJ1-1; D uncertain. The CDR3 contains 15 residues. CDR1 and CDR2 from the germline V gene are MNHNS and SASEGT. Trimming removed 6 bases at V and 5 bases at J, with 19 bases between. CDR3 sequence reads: CASSNTRMMITEAFF. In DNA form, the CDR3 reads TGTGCCAGCAGCAATACTAGGATGATGATTACTGAAGCTTTCTTT.

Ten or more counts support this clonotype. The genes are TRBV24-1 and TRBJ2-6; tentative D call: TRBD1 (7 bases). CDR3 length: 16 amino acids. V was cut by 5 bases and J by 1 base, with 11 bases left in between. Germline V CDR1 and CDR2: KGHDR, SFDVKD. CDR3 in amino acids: CATSAGGLSGANVLTF. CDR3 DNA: TGTGCCACCAGTGCAGGGGGGTTATCTGGGGCCAACGTCCTGACTTTC.

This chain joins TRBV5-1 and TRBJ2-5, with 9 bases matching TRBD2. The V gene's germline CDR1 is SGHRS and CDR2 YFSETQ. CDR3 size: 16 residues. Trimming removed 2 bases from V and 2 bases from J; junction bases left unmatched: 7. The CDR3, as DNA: TGCGCCAGCAGCTTAATAACTAGCGGGCGACAAGAGACCCAGTACTTC. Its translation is CASSLITSGRQETQYF. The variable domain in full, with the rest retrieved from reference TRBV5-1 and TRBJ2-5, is KAGVTQTPRYLIKTRGQQVTLSCSPISGHRSVSWYQQTPGQGLQFLFEYFSETQRNKGNFPGRFSGRQFSNSRSEMNVSTLELGDSALYLCASSLITSGRQETQYFGPGTRLLVL.

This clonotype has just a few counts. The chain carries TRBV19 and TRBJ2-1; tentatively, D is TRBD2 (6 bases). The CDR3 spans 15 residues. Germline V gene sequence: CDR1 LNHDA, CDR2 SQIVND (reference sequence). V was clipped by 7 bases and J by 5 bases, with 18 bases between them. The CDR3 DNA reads TGTGCCAGTAACCCCGGGCGGGGTTTGCACAATGAGCAGTTCTTC. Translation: CASNPGRGLHNEQFF.

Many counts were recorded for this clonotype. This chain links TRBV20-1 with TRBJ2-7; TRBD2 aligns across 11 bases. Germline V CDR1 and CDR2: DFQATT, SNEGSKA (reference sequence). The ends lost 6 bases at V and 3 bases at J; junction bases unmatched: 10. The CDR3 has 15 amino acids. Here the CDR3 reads CSAETSGSGFYEQYF. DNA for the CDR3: TGCAGTGCGGAAACTAGCGGGAGTGGTTTCTACGAGCAGTACTTC.

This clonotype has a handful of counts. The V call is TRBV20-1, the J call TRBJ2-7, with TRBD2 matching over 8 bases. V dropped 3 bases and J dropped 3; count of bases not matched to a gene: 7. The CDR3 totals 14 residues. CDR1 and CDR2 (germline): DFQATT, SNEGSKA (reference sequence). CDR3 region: CSARSLAGNYEQYF. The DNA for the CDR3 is TGCAGTGCTAGGAGTCTAGCGGGTAACTACGAGCAGTACTTC.

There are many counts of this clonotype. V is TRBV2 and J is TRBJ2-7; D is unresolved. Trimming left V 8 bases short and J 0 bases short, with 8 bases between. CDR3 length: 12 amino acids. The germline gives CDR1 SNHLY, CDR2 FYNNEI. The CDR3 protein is CASQGSSYEQYV. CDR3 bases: TGTGCCAGCCAAGGTAGCTCCTACGAGCAGTACGTC.

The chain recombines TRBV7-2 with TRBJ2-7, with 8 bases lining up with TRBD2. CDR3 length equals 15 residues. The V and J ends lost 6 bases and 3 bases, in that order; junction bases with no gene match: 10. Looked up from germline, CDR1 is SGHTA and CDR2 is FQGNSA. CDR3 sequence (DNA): TGTGCCAGCAGTCCACCGGGACTAGAATACTACGAGCAGTACTTC. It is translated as CASSPPGLEYYEQYF.

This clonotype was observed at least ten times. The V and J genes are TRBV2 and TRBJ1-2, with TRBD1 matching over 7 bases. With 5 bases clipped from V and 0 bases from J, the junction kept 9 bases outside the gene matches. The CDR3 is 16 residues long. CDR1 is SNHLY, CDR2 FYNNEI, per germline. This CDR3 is CASSIPGQGANYGYTF. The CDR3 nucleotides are TGTGCCAGCAGTATCCCTGGGCAGGGGGCTAACTATGGCTACACCTTC.

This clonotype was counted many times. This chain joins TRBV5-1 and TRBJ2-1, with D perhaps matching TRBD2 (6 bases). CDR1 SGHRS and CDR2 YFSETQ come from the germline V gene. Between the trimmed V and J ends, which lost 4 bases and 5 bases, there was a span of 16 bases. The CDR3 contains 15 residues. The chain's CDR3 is CASSVTSASNNEQFF. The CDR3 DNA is TGCGCCAGCAGCGTGACTAGTGCGTCGAACAATGAGCAGTTCTTC.

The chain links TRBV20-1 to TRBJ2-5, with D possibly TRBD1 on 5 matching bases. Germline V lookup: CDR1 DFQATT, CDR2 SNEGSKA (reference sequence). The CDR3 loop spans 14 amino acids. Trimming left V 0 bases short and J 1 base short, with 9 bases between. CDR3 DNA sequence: TGCAGTGCTAGAGATTTGCAGGGCCAAGAGACCCAGTACTTC. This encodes CSARDLQGQETQYF.

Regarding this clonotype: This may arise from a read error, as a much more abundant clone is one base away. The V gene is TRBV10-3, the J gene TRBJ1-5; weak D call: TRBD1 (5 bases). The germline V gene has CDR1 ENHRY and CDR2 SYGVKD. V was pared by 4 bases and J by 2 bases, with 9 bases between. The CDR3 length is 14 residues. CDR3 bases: TGTGCCATCAGTGGGGGCTCGGGCAATCAGCCCCAGCATTTT. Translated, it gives CAISGGSGNQPQHF.

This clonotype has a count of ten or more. CDR3 DNA: TGTGCCATCAGTGCTAACAGGGGATGGAACACTGAAGCTTTCTTT. Its translation is CAISANRGWNTEAFF. The chain joins TRBV10-3 to TRBJ1-1, with 7 bases aligning to TRBD1. There are 15 residues in the CDR3. V gave up 4 bases and J gave up 1 base; unmatched junction bases: 6. Germline V gene sequence: CDR1 ENHRY, CDR2 SYGVKD.

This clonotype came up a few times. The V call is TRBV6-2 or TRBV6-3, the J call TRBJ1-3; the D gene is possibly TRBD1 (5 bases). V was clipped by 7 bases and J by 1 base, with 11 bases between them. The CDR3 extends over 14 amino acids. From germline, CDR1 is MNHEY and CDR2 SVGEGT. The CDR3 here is CASTGLQSGNTIYF. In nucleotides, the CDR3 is TGTGCCAGCACGGGGCTGCAGTCTGGAAACACCATATATTTT.